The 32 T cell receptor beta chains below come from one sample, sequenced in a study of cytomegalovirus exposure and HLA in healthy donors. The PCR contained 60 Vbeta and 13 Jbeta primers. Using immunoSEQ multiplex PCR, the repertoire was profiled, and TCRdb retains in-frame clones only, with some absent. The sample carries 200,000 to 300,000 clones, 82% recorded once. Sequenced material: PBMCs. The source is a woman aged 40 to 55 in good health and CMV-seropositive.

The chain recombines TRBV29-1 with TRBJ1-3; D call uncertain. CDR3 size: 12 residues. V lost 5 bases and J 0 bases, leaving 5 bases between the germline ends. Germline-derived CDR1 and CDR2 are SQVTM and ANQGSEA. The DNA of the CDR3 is TGCAGCGTTACGGGCTCTGGAAACACCATATATTTT. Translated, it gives CSVTGSGNTIYF.

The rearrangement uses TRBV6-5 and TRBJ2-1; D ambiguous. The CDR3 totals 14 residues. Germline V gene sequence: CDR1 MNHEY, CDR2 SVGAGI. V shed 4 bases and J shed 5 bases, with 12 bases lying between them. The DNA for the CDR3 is TGTGCCAGCAGTTCACTCGCCCCCAACAATGAGCAGTTCTTC. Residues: CASSSLAPNNEQFF.

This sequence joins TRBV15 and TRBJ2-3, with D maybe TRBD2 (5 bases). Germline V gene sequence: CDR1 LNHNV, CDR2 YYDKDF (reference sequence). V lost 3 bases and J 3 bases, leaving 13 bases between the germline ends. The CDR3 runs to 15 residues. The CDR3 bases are TGTGCCACCAGCAGTCCTAGCCGGGATACAGATACGCAGTATTTT. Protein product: CATSSPSRDTDTQYF.

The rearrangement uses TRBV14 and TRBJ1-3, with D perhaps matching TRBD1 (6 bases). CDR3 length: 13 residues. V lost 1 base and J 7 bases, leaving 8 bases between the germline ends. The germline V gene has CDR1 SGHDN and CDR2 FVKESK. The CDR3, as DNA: TGTGCCAGCAGCCAAGTGGGGGCGAACACCATATATTTT. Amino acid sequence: CASSQVGANTIYF.

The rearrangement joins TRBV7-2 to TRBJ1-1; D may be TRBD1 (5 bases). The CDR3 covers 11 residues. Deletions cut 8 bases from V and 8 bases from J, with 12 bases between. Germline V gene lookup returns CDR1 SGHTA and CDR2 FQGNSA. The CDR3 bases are TGTGCCAGCGGCCAGGGTGGCGAAGCTTTCTTT. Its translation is CASGQGGEAFF.

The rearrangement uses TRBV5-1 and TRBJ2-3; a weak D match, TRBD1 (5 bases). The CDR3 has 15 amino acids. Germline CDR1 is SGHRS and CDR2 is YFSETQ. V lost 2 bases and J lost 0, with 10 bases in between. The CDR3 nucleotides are TGCGCCAGCAGCTTCGACAGAACTAGCACAGATACGCAGTATTTT. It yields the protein CASSFDRTSTDTQYF.

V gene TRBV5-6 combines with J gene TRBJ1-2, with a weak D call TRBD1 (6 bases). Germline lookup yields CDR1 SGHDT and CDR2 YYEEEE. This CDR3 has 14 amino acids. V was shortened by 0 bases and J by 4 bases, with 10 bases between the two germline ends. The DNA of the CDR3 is TGTGCCAGCAGCTTGGCAGGGGCTGTCTATGGCTACACCTTC. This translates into CASSLAGAVYGYTF.

The CDR3 reads CAIRTGGYSGNTIYF. The CDR3 bases are TGTGCCATCAGGACAGGGGGATACTCTGGAAACACCATATATTTT. The chain has TRBV10-3 and TRBJ1-3; 9 bases map to TRBD1. The junction had 3 bases not matched to a gene; V was cut back by 6 bases and J by 0 bases. Germline CDR1 reads ENHRY; CDR2 reads SYGVKD. The CDR3 covers 15 residues.

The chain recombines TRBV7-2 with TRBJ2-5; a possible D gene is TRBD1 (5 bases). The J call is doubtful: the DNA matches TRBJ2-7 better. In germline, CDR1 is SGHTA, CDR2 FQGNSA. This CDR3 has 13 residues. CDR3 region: CASSETVGYEQYF. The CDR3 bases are TGTGCCAGCAGTGAGACAGTGGGCTACGAGCAGTACTTC.

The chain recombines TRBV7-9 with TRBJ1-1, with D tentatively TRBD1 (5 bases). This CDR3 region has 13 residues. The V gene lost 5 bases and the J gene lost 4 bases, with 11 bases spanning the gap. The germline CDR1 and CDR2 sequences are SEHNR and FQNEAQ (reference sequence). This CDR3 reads CASSPGGGTEAFF. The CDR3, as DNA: TGTGCCAGCAGCCCTGGGGGGGGCACTGAAGCTTTCTTT.

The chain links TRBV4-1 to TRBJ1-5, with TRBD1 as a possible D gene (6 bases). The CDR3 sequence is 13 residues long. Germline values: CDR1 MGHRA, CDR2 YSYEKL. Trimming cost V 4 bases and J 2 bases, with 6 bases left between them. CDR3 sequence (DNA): TGCGCCAGCAGCCGGACAGGCAATCAGCCCCAGCATTTT. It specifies CASSRTGNQPQHF.

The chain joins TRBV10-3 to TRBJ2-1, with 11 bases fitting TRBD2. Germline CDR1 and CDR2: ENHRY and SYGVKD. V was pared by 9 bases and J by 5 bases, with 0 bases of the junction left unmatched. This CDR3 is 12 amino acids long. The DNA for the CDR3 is TGTGCCATGGGACTAGCGGACAATGAGCAGTTCTTC. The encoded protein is CAMGLADNEQFF.

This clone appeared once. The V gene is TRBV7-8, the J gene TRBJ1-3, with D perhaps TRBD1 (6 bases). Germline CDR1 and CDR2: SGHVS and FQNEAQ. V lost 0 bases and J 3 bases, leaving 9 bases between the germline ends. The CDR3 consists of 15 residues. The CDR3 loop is CASSLAGTRGNTIYF. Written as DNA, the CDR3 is TGTGCCAGCAGCTTAGCGGGGACACGTGGAAACACCATATATTTT. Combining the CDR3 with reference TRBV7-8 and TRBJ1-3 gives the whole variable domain GAGVSQSPRYKVAKRGQDVALRCDPISGHVSLFWYQQALGQGPEFLTYFQNEAQLDKSGLPSDRFFAERPEGSVSTLKIQRTQQEDSAVYLCASSLAGTRGNTIYFGEGSWLTVV.

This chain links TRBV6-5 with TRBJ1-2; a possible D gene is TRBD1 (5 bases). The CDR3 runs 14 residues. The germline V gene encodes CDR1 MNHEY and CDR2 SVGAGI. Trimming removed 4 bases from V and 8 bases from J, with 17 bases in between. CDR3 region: CASSLARTGGGYTF. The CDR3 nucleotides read TGTGCCAGCAGTTTAGCTCGGACCGGGGGGGGCTACACCTTC.

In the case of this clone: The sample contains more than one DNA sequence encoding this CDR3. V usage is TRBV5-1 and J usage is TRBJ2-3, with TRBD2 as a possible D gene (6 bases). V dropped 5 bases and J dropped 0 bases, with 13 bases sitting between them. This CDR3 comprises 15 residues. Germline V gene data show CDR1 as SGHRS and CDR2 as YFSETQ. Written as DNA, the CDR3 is TGCGCCAGCAGTCTAGGAGGGTCTAGCACAGATACGCAGTATTTT. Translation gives CASSLGGSSTDTQYF.

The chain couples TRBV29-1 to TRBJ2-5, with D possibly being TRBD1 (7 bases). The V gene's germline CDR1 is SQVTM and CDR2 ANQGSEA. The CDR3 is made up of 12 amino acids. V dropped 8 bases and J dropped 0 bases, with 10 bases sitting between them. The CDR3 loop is CSQGDYQETQYF. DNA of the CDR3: TGCAGCCAGGGGGACTACCAAGAGACCCAGTACTTC.

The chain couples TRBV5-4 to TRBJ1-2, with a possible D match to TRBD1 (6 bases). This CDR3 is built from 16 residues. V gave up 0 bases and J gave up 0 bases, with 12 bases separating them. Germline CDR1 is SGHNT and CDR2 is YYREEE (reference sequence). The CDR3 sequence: CASSLAGQLANYGYTF. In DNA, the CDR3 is TGTGCCAGCAGCTTGGCCGGACAGTTAGCTAACTATGGCTACACCTTC.

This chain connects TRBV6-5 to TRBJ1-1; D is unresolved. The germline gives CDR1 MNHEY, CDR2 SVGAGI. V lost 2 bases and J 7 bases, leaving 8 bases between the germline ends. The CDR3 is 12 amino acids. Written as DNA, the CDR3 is TGTGCCAGCAGTTACGACCGGGGTGAAGCTTTCTTT. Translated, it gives CASSYDRGEAFF.

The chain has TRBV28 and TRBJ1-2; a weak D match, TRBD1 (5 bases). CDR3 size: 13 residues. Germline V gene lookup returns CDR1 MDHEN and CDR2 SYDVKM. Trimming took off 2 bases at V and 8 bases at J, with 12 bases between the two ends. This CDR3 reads CASSLERQRGYTF. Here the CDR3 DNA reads TGTGCCAGCAGTTTAGAAAGACAGAGAGGCTACACCTTC.

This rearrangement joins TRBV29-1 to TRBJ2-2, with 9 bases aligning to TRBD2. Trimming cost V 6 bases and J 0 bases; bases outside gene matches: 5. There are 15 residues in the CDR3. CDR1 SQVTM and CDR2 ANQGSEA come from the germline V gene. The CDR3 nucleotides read TGCAGCGTGGCGGGGGGGAAGGCGAACACCGGGGAGCTGTTTTTT. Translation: CSVAGGKANTGELFF.

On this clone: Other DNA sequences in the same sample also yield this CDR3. CDR3 nucleotides: TGTGCCAGCAGCTCACAGGGGGCCCAGGAGACCCAGTACTTC. This sequence encodes CASSSQGAQETQYF. The rearrangement uses TRBV5-4 and TRBJ2-5; 9 nucleotides agree with TRBD1. Per germline, CDR1 SGHNT and CDR2 YYREEE (reference sequence). V was pared by 3 bases and J by 5 bases, with 5 bases of the junction left unmatched. The CDR3 has 14 amino acids.

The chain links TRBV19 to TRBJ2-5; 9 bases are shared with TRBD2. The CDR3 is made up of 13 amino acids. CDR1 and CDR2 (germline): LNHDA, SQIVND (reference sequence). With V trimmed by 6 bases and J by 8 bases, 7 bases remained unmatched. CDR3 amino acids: CASSQVSGGTQYF. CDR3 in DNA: TGTGCCAGTAGCCAGGTTAGCGGGGGTACCCAGTACTTC.

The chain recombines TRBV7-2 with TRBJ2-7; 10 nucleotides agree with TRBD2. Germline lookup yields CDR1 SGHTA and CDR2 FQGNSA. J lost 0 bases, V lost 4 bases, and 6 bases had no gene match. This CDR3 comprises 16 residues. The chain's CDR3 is CASSSYSGGSSYEQYF. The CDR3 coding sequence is TGTGCCAGCAGCTCCTATAGCGGGGGGTCCTCCTACGAGCAGTACTTC.

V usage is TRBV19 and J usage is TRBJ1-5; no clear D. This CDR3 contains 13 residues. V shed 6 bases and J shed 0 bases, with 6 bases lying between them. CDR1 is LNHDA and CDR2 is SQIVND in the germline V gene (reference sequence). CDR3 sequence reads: CASSEGSNQPQHF. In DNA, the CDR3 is TGTGCCAGTAGCGAGGGTAGCAATCAGCCCCAGCATTTT.

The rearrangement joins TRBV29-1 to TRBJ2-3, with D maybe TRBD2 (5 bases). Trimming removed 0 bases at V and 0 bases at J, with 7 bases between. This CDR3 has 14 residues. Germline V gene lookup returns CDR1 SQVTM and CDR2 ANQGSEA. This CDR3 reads CSVEDTGSTDTQYF. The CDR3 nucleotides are TGCAGCGTTGAAGATACGGGGAGCACAGATACGCAGTATTTT.

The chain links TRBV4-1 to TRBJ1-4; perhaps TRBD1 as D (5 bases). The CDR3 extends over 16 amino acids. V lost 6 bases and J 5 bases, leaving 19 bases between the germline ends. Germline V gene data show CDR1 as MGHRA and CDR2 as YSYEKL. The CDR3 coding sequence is TGCGCCAGCAGTAGGGGAGGCGGGGGATCGAATGAAAAACTGTTTTTT. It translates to CASSRGGGGSNEKLFF.

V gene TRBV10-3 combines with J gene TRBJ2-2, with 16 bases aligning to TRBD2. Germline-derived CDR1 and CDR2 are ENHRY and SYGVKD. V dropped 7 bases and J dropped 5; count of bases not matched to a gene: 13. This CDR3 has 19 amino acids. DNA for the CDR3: TGTGCCATCACCGAGGGGGGACTAGCGGGAGGGCCGCGGACCGGGGAGCTGTTTTTT. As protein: CAITEGGLAGGPRTGELFF.

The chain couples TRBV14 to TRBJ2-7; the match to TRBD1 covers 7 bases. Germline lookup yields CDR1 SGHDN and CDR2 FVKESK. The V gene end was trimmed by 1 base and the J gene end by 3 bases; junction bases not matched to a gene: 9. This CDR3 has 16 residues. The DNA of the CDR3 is TGTGCCAGCAGCCAAGTAGGGGGCGGCAGAAACTACGAGCAGTACTTC. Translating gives CASSQVGGGRNYEQYF.

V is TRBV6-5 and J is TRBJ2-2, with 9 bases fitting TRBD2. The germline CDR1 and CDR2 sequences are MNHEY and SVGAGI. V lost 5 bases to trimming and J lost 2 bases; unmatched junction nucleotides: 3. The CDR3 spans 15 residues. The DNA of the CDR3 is TGTGCCAGCAGTCCGGGACTAGCTAACACCGGGGAGCTGTTTTTT. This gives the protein CASSPGLANTGELFF.

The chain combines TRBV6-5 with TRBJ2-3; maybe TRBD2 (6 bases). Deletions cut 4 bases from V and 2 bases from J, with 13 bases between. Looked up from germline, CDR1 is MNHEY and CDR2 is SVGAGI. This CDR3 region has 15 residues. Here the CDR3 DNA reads TGTGCCAGCAGTTCCAGGCGGGGAGACACAGATACGCAGTATTTT. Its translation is CASSSRRGDTDTQYF.

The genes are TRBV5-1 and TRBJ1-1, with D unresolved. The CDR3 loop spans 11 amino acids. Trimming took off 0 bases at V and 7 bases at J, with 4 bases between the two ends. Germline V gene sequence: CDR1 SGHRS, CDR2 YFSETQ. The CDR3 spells CASSLGLEAFF. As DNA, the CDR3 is TGCGCCAGCAGCTTGGGTCTTGAAGCTTTCTTT.

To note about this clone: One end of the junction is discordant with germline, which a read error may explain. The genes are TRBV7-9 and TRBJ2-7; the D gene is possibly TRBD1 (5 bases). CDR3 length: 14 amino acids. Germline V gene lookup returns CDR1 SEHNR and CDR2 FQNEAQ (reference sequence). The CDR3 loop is CSSSYFRGSDEQYF. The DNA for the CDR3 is TGTTCCAGCAGCTATTTTAGGGGCAGCGACGAGCAGTACTTC.